This T cell receptor beta chain was observed in a study of cytomegalovirus exposure and HLA in healthy donors. V shed 4 bases, J shed 6 bases, and the junction held 10 bases outside the gene matches. The CDR3 totals 16 residues. Germline V gene lookup returns CDR1 SGHVS and CDR2 FNYEAQ. PCR involved 60 Vbeta and 13 Jbeta primers. The protocol was immunoSEQ multiplex PCR, while the TCRdb copy is restricted to in-frame clones and leaves out a portion. The sample comprises more than 95,000 clones, roughly 75% of which are singletons, and approximately 1.3% rests with the top ten. The receptor was isolated from a female donor in good health and CMV-seronegative. The chain uses TRBV7-6 and TRBJ2-5, with 11 bases identical to TRBD2. The sequenced material came from PBMCs. The CDR3 region is CASSWPTSGGAKTQYF. CDR3 sequence (DNA): TGTGCCAGCAGCTGGCCCACTAGCGGGGGTGCGAAGACCCAGTACTTC.